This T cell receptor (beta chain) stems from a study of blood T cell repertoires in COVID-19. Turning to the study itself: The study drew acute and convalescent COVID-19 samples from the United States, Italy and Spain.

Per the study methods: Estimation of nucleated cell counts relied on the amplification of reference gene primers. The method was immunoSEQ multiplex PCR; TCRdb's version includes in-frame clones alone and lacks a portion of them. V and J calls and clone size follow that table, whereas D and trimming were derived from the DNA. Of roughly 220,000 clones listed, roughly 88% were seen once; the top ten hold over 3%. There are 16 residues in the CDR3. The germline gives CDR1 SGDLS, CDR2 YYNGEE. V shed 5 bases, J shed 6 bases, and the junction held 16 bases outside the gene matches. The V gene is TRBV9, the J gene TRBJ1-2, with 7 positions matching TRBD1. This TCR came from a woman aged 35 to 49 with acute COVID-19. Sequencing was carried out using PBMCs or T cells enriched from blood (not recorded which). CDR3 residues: CASRRSRTGFKDGYTF. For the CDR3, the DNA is TGTGCCAGCAGACGATCGAGGACAGGCTTTAAGGATGGCTACACCTTC.